The 25 T cell receptor beta chains given below trace back to one sample, sequenced in a study of cytomegalovirus exposure and HLA in healthy donors. Researchers ran the PCR with 60 Vbeta and 13 Jbeta primers. Method: immunoSEQ multiplex PCR; TCRdb's copy keeps in-frame clones and lacks some. The table lists about 110,000 clones, around 86% of them singletons. Sequenced sample: PBMCs. The receptors come from a man aged 40-49 years in good health and CMV-seronegative.

The chain joins TRBV5-4 to TRBJ1-1; D may be TRBD1 (5 bases). This CDR3 region has 13 residues. The V gene's germline CDR1 is SGHNT and CDR2 YYREEE (reference sequence). Trimming took 5 bases from V and 3 from J, leaving 11 bases between them. In DNA, the CDR3 is TGTGCCAGCAGAACCGGAGGGGACACTGAAGCTTTCTTT. Translated, it gives CASRTGGDTEAFF.

This clone was detected only a few times. J is TRBJ2-7 and V is TRBV27; D may be TRBD1 (7 bases). This CDR3 is built from 15 residues. Per germline, CDR1 MNHEY and CDR2 SMNVEV (reference sequence). V was cut by 5 bases and J by 3 bases, with 17 bases left in between. CDR3 in DNA: TGTGCCAGCAGTCCGGAGGGGGCAGGGATCTACGAGCAGTACTTC. This sequence encodes CASSPEGAGIYEQYF.

The chain joins TRBV18 to TRBJ1-1, with no clear D. CDR1 is KGHSH, CDR2 LQKENI, per germline. The V end lost 6 bases, the J end lost 2 bases, and 4 bases lay between the germline ends. This CDR3 has 11 residues. The CDR3 DNA is TGTGCCAGCTCCCTCAACACTGAAGCTTTCTTT. This codes for CASSLNTEAFF.

The V gene is TRBV7-9, the J gene TRBJ2-5; 7 bases are a match to TRBD1. The CDR3 consists of 14 residues. Germline V gene sequence: CDR1 SEHNR, CDR2 FQNEAQ (reference sequence). V lost 3 bases to trimming and J lost 2 bases; unmatched junction nucleotides: 3. In DNA form, the CDR3 reads TGTGCCAGCAGCTTCGGGACAGCACAAGAGACCCAGTACTTC. Translated: CASSFGTAQETQYF.

This rearrangement joins TRBV28 to TRBJ1-1, with TRBD1 matching 8 bases. The CDR3 extends over 19 amino acids. V was clipped by 3 bases and J by 0 bases; unmatched bases: 15. Germline lookup yields CDR1 MDHEN and CDR2 SYDVKM. CDR3 DNA: TGTGCCAGCAGTTTTACTCCGTACACGGGACAGGTTATGAACACTGAAGCTTTCTTT. Translating gives CASSFTPYTGQVMNTEAFF.

V is TRBV5-4 and J is TRBJ1-5, with D perhaps TRBD1 (6 bases). Germline assignment: CDR1 SGHNT and CDR2 YYREEE (reference sequence). The CDR3 totals 14 residues. Between the trimmed V and J ends, which lost 0 bases and 7 bases, there was a span of 11 bases. CDR3 loop: CASSLAGGRQPQHF. CDR3 in DNA: TGTGCCAGCAGCTTGGCGGGGGGCAGACAGCCCCAGCATTTT.

CDR3: CAWSETGTVKGELFF. The CDR3 DNA reads as TGTGCCTGGAGTGAAACCGGGACAGTCAAGGGGGAGCTGTTTTTT. The chain carries TRBV30 and TRBJ2-2; TRBD1 agrees at 7 bases. Germline CDR1 GTSNPN, CDR2 SVGIG (reference sequence). Trimming at V came to 1 base and at J to 8 bases, leaving 10 bases not matched to a gene. The CDR3 runs 15 residues. The full variable domain, rest sourced from reference TRBV30 and TRBJ2-2, is SQTIHQWPATLVQPVGSPLSLECTVEGTSNPNLYWYRQAAGRGLQLLFYSVGIGQISSEVPQNLSASRPQDRQFILSSKKLLLSDSGFYLCAWSETGTVKGELFFGEGSRLTVL.

V and J are TRBV6-6 and TRBJ2-5; TRBD1 agrees at 10 bases. Trimming at V came to 2 bases and at J to 4 bases, leaving 7 bases not matched to a gene. The germline gives CDR1 MNHNY, CDR2 SVGAGI (reference sequence). This CDR3 spans 16 amino acids. CDR3 residues: CASSYPGQGFAETQYF. The DNA of the CDR3 is TGTGCCAGCAGTTACCCGGGACAGGGGTTTGCAGAGACCCAGTACTTC.

The chain combines TRBV28 with TRBJ2-5; D is perhaps TRBD1 (6 bases). This CDR3 contains 12 residues. With 4 bases removed from V and 5 bases from J, the gap between germline ends came to 8 bases. Germline V lookup: CDR1 MDHEN, CDR2 SYDVKM. The CDR3 reads CASSSQGETQYF. Here the CDR3 DNA reads TGTGCCAGCAGTTCCCAGGGGGAGACCCAGTACTTC.

The chain carries TRBV7-2 and TRBJ1-1; D call uncertain. The V gene's germline CDR1 is SGHTA and CDR2 FQGNSA. This CDR3 is built from 13 residues. V was pared by 5 bases and J by 10 bases, with 17 bases between. CDR3 region: CASSHGPQTGAFF. CDR3 nucleotides: TGTGCCAGCAGCCACGGTCCCCAGACGGGAGCTTTCTTT.

This clone occurred once. The V and J genes are TRBV5-4 and TRBJ1-1; 8 bases are a match to TRBD1. After removal of 4 bases from V and 0 bases from J, the junction contained 5 bases not matched to a gene. The CDR3 spans 15 residues. CDR1 is SGHNT, CDR2 YYREEE, per germline (reference sequence). As DNA, the CDR3 is TGTGCCAGCAGCGCGAGACAGGGGTTGAACACTGAAGCTTTCTTT. Its translation: CASSARQGLNTEAFF.

CDR3 loop: CATRQAGEADTQYF. The CDR3 DNA follows: TGTGCCACCCGACAGGCCGGCGAGGCAGATACGCAGTATTTT. This chain uses TRBV10-3 with TRBJ2-3; a possible D gene is TRBD1 (6 bases). Germline CDR1 and CDR2: ENHRY and SYGVKD. V lost 10 bases, J lost 4 bases, and 18 bases lay in between. The CDR3 consists of 14 residues.

The chain has TRBV5-1 and TRBJ2-7, with D perhaps matching TRBD1 (6 bases). There are 15 residues in the CDR3. Trimming pared 2 bases from V and 2 bases from J, leaving 14 bases between. Germline V lookup: CDR1 SGHRS, CDR2 YFSETQ. CDR3 sequence reads: CASSLQGGTAYEQYF. In DNA form, the CDR3 reads TGCGCCAGCAGCTTACAAGGGGGAACTGCCTACGAGCAGTACTTC.

The chain employs TRBV5-4 and TRBJ2-7; D is uncertain. Trimming cost V 3 bases and J 2 bases, with 12 bases left between them. CDR1 is SGHNT, CDR2 YYREEE, per germline (reference sequence). There are 14 residues in the CDR3. The CDR3 loop reads CASSSISGTYEQYF. CDR3 DNA sequence: TGTGCCAGCAGCTCGATCTCGGGTACCTACGAGCAGTACTTC.

The chain employs TRBV7-9 and TRBJ1-1; D unresolved. Trimming stripped 4 bases from V and 2 bases from J, with 5 bases between. CDR1 is SEHNR and CDR2 is FQNEAQ in the germline V gene (reference sequence). This CDR3 contains 12 residues. The DNA of the CDR3 is TGTGCCAGCAGCTGGCCTAACACTGAAGCTTTCTTT. Translated: CASSWPNTEAFF.

The J gene is TRBJ1-2, the V gene TRBV7-2; 7 bases match TRBD1. The germline V gene encodes CDR1 SGHTA and CDR2 FQGNSA. This CDR3 has 18 residues. J gave up 0 bases and V 0 bases, and 10 bases lay outside the gene matches. The CDR3 sequence: CASSLAGTVPGANYGYTF. The DNA for the CDR3 is TGTGCCAGCAGCTTAGCCGGGACAGTGCCGGGAGCTAACTATGGCTACACCTTC.

The rearrangement uses TRBV9 and TRBJ2-3; TRBD2 matches 8 bases. V lost 0 bases to trimming and J lost 2 bases; unmatched junction nucleotides: 8. This CDR3 comprises 17 residues. CDR1 and CDR2 (germline): SGDLS, YYNGEE. CDR3 sequence: CASSVVSGGGYTDTQYF. DNA of the CDR3: TGTGCCAGCAGCGTAGTGAGCGGGGGCGGATACACAGATACGCAGTATTTT.

CDR3 DNA: TGTGCCAGCTCACCACTTGGACAGGGGGCTGGAGAAAAACTGTTTTTT. As protein: CASSPLGQGAGEKLFF. V and J are TRBV18 and TRBJ1-4; 11 bases agree with TRBD1. Trimming took 1 base from V and 8 from J; bases not matched to a gene: 6. Germline CDR1 and CDR2: KGHSH and LQKENI. This CDR3 is built from 16 residues.

The rearrangement links TRBV2 to TRBJ2-7, with 9 bases that match TRBD1. The CDR3 is made up of 15 amino acids. V shed 6 bases and J 5 bases; nucleotides not matched to a gene: 11. From germline, CDR1 is SNHLY and CDR2 FYNNEI. CDR3 region: CASRDQTGGRNEQYF. The CDR3 DNA sequence: TGTGCCAGCAGGGATCAGACAGGGGGGAGAAACGAGCAGTACTTC.

This clone was seen once. The genes are TRBV5-1 and TRBJ2-5, with 8 nucleotides matching TRBD2. The CDR3 covers 15 residues. Unmatched junction bases numbered 7, after V lost 5 bases and J lost 1 base. Germline CDR1 SGHRS, CDR2 YFSETQ. The DNA for the CDR3 is TGCGCCAGCAGTGCGGCGGGGGGAAGCCAAGAGACCCAGTACTTC. Translation gives CASSAAGGSQETQYF.

The V call is TRBV29-1, the J call TRBJ2-6; 14 bases fit TRBD2. This CDR3 contains 19 residues. Trimming took 4 bases from V and 0 from J; bases not matched to a gene: 8. The germline V gene encodes CDR1 SQVTM and CDR2 ANQGSEA. CDR3: CSVGTSGGSINSGANVLTF. Written as DNA, the CDR3 is TGCAGCGTTGGGACTAGCGGGGGGTCCATAAACTCTGGGGCCAACGTCCTGACTTTC.

The rearrangement uses TRBV4-1 and TRBJ1-2; TRBD1 matches at 8 bases. Trimming took 2 bases from V and 3 from J; bases not matched to a gene: 20. Looked up from germline, CDR1 is MGHRA and CDR2 is YSYEKL. The CDR3 runs 20 residues. CDR3 nucleotides: TGCGCCAGCAGCCAACAGGTACAGGGGGTAACTGTACTGGCTGACTATGGCTACACCTTC. Translation gives CASSQQVQGVTVLADYGYTF.

This clone was counted only a few times. The rearrangement uses TRBV6-5 and TRBJ1-3, with a weak D call TRBD1 (5 bases). Germline lookup yields CDR1 MNHEY and CDR2 SVGAGI. CDR3 length equals 14 residues. V shed 6 bases and J shed 3 bases, with 12 bases lying between them. The CDR3: CASRTVGHGNTIYF. CDR3 DNA sequence: TGTGCCAGCAGGACGGTGGGGCATGGAAACACCATATATTTT.

V usage is TRBV5-6 and J usage is TRBJ2-2; 11 positions agree with TRBD2. Germline-derived CDR1 and CDR2 are SGHDT and YYEEEE. The CDR3 runs 16 residues. The ends lost 7 bases at V and 6 bases at J; junction bases unmatched: 11. In nucleotides, the CDR3 is TGTGCCAGCGGGACTAGCGGACCCAACGGTCCCGGGGAGCTGTTTTTT. This sequence encodes CASGTSGPNGPGELFF.

CDR3 sequence (DNA): TGTGCCAGCAGTCTCAGAAGCACTGAAGCTTTCTTT. This sequence encodes CASSLRSTEAFF. J is TRBJ1-1 and V is TRBV2, with D hard to call. Germline CDR1 is SNHLY and CDR2 is FYNNEI. The CDR3 is 12 amino acids. Trimming shortened V by 5 bases and J by 4 bases, and 8 bases separated the two germline ends. Combining the CDR3 with reference TRBV2 and TRBJ1-1 gives the whole variable domain EPEVTQTPSHQVTQMGQEVILRCVPISNHLYFYWYRQILGQKVEFLVSFYNNEISEKSEIFDDQFSVERPDGSNFTLKIRSTKLEDSAMYFCASSLRSTEAFFGQGTRLTVV.